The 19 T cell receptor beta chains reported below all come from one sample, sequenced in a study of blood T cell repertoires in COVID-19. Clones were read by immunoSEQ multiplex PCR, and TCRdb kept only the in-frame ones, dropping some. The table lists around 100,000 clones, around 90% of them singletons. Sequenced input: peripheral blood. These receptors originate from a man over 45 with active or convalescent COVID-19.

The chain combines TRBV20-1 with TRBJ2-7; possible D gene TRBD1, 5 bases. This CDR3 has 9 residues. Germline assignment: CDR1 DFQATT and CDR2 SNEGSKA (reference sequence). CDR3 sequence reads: CTVGDEQYF. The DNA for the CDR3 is TGCACCGTAGGGGACGAGCAGTACTTC.

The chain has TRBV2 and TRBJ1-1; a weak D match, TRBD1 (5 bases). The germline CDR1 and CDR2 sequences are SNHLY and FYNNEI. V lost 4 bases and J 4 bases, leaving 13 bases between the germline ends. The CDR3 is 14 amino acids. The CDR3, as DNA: TGTGCCAGCAGTGTCCAGGGTTCGGGCACTGAAGCTTTCTTT. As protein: CASSVQGSGTEAFF.

The CDR3 DNA reads as TGTGCCAGCAGCGCGGGACAGGGAAATTCACCCCTCCACTTT. Translation gives CASSAGQGNSPLHF. The chain joins TRBV7-2 to TRBJ1-6; 9 bases are shared with TRBD1. Germline lookup yields CDR1 SGHTA and CDR2 FQGNSA. The CDR3 has 14 residues. Germline trimming cut 5 bases from V and 7 bases from J; bases unmatched to any gene: 3.

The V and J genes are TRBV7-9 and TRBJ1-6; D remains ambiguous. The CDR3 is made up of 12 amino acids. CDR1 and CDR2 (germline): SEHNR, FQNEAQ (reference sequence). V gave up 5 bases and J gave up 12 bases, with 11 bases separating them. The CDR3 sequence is CASSLPQVPLHF. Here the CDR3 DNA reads TGTGCCAGCAGCCTGCCTCAGGTACCCCTCCACTTT. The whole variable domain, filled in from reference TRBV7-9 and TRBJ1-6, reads DTGVSQNPRHKITKRGQNVTFRCDPISEHNRLYWYRQTLGQGPEFLTYFQNEAQLEKSRLLSDRFSAERPKGSFSTLEIQRTEQGDSAMYLCASSLPQVPLHFGNGTRLTVT.

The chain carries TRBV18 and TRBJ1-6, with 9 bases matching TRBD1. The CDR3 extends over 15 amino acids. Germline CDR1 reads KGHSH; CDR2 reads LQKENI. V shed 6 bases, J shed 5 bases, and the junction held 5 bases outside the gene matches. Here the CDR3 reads CASSPDRGNNSPLHF. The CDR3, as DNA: TGTGCCAGCTCTCCGGACAGGGGAAATAATTCACCCCTCCACTTT.

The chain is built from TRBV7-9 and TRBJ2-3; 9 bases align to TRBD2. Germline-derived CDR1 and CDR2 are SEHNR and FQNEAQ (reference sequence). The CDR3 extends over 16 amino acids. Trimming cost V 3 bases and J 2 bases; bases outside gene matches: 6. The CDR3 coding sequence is TGTGCCAGCAGCTTGGGGGCTAGCGGGGCCACAGATACGCAGTATTTT. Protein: CASSLGASGATDTQYF.

The CDR3 sequence: CASSQPTGGSTAKNIQYF. DNA of the CDR3: TGCGCCAGCAGCCAACCGACAGGGGGTTCTACAGCCAAAAACATTCAGTACTTC. This chain connects TRBV4-1 to TRBJ2-4; TRBD1 aligns across 9 bases. This CDR3 is 18 amino acids long. The V and J ends lost 2 bases and 0 bases, in that order; junction bases with no gene match: 8. In germline, CDR1 is MGHRA, CDR2 YSYEKL.

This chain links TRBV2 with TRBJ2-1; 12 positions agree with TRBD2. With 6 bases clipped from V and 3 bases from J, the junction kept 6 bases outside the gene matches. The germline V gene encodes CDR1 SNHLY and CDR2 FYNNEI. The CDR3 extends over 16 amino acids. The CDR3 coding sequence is TGTGCCAGCAGAGCTAGCGGGGGGGCGGTCTACAATGAGCAGTTCTTC. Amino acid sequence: CASRASGGAVYNEQFF.

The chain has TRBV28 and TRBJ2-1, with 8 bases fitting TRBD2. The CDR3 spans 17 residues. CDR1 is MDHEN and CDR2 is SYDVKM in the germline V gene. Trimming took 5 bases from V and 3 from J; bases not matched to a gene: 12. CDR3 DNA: TGTGCCAGCAGTCCCTTGTTCCCAAGCGGGGGCTACAATGAGCAGTTCTTC. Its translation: CASSPLFPSGGYNEQFF.

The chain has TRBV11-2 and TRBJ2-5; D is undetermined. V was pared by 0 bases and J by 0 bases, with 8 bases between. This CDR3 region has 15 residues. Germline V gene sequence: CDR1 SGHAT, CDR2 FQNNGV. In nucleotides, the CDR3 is TGTGCCAGCAGCTTAGATTTTTCGTACCAAGAGACCCAGTACTTC. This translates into CASSLDFSYQETQYF. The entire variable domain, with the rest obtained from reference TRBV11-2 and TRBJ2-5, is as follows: EAGVAQSPRYKIIEKRQSVAFWCNPISGHATLYWYQQILGQGPKLLIQFQNNGVVDDSQLPKDRFSAERLKGVDSTLKIQPAKLEDSAVYLCASSLDFSYQETQYFGPGTRLLVL.

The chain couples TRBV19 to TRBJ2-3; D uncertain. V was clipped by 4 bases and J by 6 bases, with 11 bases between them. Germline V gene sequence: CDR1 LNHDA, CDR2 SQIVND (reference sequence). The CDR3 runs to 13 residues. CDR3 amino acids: CASSRATWDTQYF. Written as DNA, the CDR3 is TGTGCCAGTAGTAGGGCCACCTGGGATACGCAGTATTTT.

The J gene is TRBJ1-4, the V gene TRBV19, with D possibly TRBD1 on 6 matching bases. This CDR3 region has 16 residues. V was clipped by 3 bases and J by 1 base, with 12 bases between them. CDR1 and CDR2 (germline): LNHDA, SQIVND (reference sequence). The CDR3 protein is CASSILQGQTNEKLFF. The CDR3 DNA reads TGTGCCAGTAGTATTCTCCAGGGGCAAACTAATGAAAAACTGTTTTTT.

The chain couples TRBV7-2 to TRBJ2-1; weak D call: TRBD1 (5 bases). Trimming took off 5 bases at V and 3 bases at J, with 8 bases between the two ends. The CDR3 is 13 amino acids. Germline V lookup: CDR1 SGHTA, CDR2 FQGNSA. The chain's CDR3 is CASSPTVYNEQFF. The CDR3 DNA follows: TGTGCCAGCAGCCCGACAGTCTACAATGAGCAGTTCTTC.

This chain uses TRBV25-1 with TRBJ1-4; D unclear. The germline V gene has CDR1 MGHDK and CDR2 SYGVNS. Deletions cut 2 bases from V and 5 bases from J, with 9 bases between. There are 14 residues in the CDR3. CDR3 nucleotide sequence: TGTGCCAGCAGTGAAGCACGGCGGAATGAAAAACTGTTTTTT. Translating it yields CASSEARRNEKLFF.

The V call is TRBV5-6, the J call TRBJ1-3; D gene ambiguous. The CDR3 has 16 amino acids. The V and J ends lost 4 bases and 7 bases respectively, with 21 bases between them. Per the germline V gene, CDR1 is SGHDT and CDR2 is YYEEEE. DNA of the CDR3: TGTGCCAGCAGCGAGATGACAAGCAGTGGCGGGAACACCATATATTTT. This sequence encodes CASSEMTSSGGNTIYF.

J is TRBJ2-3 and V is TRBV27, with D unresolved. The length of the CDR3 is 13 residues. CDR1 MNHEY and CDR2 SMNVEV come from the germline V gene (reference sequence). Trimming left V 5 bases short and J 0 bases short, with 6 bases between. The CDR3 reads CASSPTSTDTQYF. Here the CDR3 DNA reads TGTGCCAGCAGTCCGACTAGCACAGATACGCAGTATTTT.

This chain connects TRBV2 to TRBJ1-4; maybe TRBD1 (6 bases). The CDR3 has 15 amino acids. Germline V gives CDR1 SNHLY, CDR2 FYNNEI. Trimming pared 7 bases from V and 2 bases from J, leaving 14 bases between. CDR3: CASIDRKSTNEKLFF. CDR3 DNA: TGTGCCAGCATCGACAGGAAGAGTACTAATGAAAAACTGTTTTTT.

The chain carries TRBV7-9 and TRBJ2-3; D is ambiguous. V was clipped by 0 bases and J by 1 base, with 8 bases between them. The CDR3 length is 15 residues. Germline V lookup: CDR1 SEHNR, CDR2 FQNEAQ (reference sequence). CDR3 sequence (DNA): TGTGCCAGCAGCTTAGCGGGCCAACGCACAGATACGCAGTATTTT. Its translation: CASSLAGQRTDTQYF.

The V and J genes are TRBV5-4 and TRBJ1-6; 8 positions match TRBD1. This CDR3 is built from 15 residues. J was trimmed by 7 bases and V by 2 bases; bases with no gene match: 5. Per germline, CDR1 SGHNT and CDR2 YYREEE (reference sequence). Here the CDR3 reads CASSLRTGQNSPLHF. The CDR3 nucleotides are TGTGCCAGCAGCTTACGGACAGGGCAGAATTCACCCCTCCACTTT.